This T cell receptor beta chain was recovered during a study of blood T cell repertoires in COVID-19. Study at large: The United States, Italy and Spain provided the acute and convalescent COVID-19 samples. PBMCs, B-cell-depleted T cells, or T cells were the source of the cDNA or gDNA that made up the material.

Clones were read by immunoSEQ multiplex PCR, and TCRdb kept only the in-frame ones, dropping some. The sample records 250,000 to 300,000 clones, 75% to 90% being singletons. The CDR3 spans 20 residues. CDR1 is LNHDA and CDR2 is SQIVND in the germline V gene (reference sequence). Trimming stripped 5 bases from V and 9 bases from J, with 32 bases between. This clone has just a few counts. The V gene is TRBV19, the J gene TRBJ1-6, with D unclear. The source is a man aged 55-75 years who had recovered from COVID-19. The specimen was peripheral blood. This chain's CDR3 is CASSPPNLDLGRLRSSPLHF. CDR3 coding DNA: TGTGCCAGTAGTCCCCCCAATTTGGACTTGGGGAGATTGAGGAGTTCACCCCTCCACTTT.